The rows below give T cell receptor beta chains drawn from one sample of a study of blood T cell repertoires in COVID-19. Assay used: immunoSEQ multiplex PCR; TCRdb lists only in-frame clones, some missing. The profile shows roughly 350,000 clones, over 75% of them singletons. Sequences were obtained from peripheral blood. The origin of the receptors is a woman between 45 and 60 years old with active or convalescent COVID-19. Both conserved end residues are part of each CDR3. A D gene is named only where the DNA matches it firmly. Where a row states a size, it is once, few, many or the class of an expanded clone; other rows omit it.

cdr3_aa: CASSQSGQGLPEAFF; cdr3_nt: TGCGCCAGCAGCCAATCAGGACAGGGGTTACCTGAAGCTTTCTTT; j_call: TRBJ1-1; clone_size: -; d_call: TRBD1; v_call: TRBV4-3
cdr3_aa: CASSYAGGGRTDTQYF; cdr3_nt: TGTGCCAGCAGTTACGCGGGCGGGGGGCGCACAGATACGCAGTATTTT; j_call: TRBJ2-3; clone_size: -; d_call: TRBD2; v_call: TRBV6-5
cdr3_aa: CASSLTGGVYNEQFF; cdr3_nt: TGTGCCAGCAGCTTAACGGGAGGGGTCTACAATGAGCAGTTCTTC; j_call: TRBJ2-1; clone_size: few; d_call: TRBD2; v_call: TRBV11-2
cdr3_aa: CASSQGGLNQPQHF; cdr3_nt: TGTGCCAGCAGCCAGGGAGGCCTCAATCAGCCCCAGCATTTT; j_call: TRBJ1-5; clone_size: -; d_call: -; v_call: TRBV3-1/TRBV3-2
cdr3_aa: CAWSRDRSNYGTFGYTF; cdr3_nt: TGTGCCTGGAGTCGGGACAGGTCCAACTATGGGACATTTGGCTACACCTTC; j_call: TRBJ1-2; clone_size: -; d_call: TRBD1; v_call: TRBV30
cdr3_aa: CASSTGGRKGETQYF; cdr3_nt: TGTGCCAGTAGTACCGGGGGTAGGAAAGGAGAGACCCAGTACTTC; j_call: TRBJ2-5; clone_size: -; d_call: -; v_call: TRBV19
cdr3_aa: CASRKSANYGYTF; cdr3_nt: TGTGCCAGCAGGAAATCGGCTAACTATGGCTACACCTTC; j_call: TRBJ1-2; clone_size: once; d_call: -; v_call: TRBV6-5
cdr3_aa: CASRKGTTTGELFF; cdr3_nt: TGTGCCAGCAGGAAGGGGACTACCACCGGGGAGCTGTTTTTT; j_call: TRBJ2-2; clone_size: -; d_call: TRBD2; v_call: TRBV6-6
cdr3_aa: CASSFNSNTEAFF; cdr3_nt: TGCGCCAGCAGCTTTAACAGCAACACTGAAGCTTTCTTT; j_call: TRBJ1-1; clone_size: -; d_call: -; v_call: TRBV5-1
cdr3_aa: CASSQPTSSTDTQYF; cdr3_nt: TGCGCCAGCAGCCAACCAACTTCTTCCACAGATACGCAGTATTTT; j_call: TRBJ2-3; clone_size: -; d_call: -; v_call: TRBV4-1
cdr3_aa: CASSVGSGSTEAFF; cdr3_nt: TGTGCCAGCAGTGTTGGGTCGGGTAGCACTGAAGCTTTCTTT; j_call: TRBJ1-1; clone_size: -; d_call: -; v_call: TRBV2
cdr3_aa: CASGGIPGSYEQYF; cdr3_nt: TGTGCCAGCGGGGGGATTCCAGGGTCCTACGAGCAGTACTTC; j_call: TRBJ2-7; clone_size: few; d_call: -; v_call: TRBV11-1
cdr3_aa: CASSLASGGSETQYF; cdr3_nt: TGTGCCAGCAGCCTTGCTTCAGGGGGCTCGGAGACCCAGTACTTC; j_call: TRBJ2-5; clone_size: -; d_call: TRBD1; v_call: TRBV3-1/TRBV3-2
cdr3_aa: CASSFGAGGPADTQYF; cdr3_nt: TGTGCCAGCAGCTTTGGAGCGGGAGGGCCGGCAGATACGCAGTATTTT; j_call: TRBJ2-3; clone_size: -; d_call: TRBD2; v_call: TRBV5-4
cdr3_aa: CASSISLGRRGGVTQYF; cdr3_nt: TGTGCCAGCAGTATTTCTTTGGGGCGGAGGGGAGGAGTTACGCAGTATTTT; j_call: TRBJ2-3; clone_size: -; d_call: -; v_call: TRBV6-2/TRBV6-3
cdr3_aa: CASLLAGGSYEQYF; cdr3_nt: TGTGCCAGCCTACTAGCGGGGGGGTCCTACGAGCAGTACTTC; j_call: TRBJ2-7; clone_size: -; d_call: TRBD2; v_call: TRBV2
cdr3_aa: CASSPFGTSGETQYF; cdr3_nt: TGTGCCAGCTCACCATTTGGGACTAGCGGAGAGACCCAGTACTTC; j_call: TRBJ2-5; clone_size: -; d_call: TRBD2; v_call: TRBV18
cdr3_aa: CASSSPRLDGYTF; cdr3_nt: TGTGCCAGCAGTTCCCCACGACTGGATGGCTACACCTTC; j_call: TRBJ1-2; clone_size: -; d_call: -; v_call: TRBV6-5
cdr3_aa: CASSLTPGPNSSGEQFF; cdr3_nt: TGTGCCAGCAGCTTAACCCCCGGACCCAACTCCTCAGGGGAGCAGTTCTTC; j_call: TRBJ2-1; clone_size: -; d_call: -; v_call: TRBV7-9
cdr3_aa: CASTPGGQIPYEQYF; cdr3_nt: TGTGCCAGCACCCCAGGGGGGCAGATACCCTACGAGCAGTACTTC; j_call: TRBJ2-7; clone_size: -; d_call: -; v_call: TRBV7-2
cdr3_aa: CASSFLPSMSTQYF; cdr3_nt: TGTGCCAGCAGCTTTTTGCCCTCTATGTCGACCCAGTACTTC; j_call: TRBJ2-5; clone_size: -; d_call: -; v_call: TRBV7-2
cdr3_aa: CASSLFPDTYEQYF; cdr3_nt: TGTGCCAGCAGCTTATTCCCCGACACCTACGAGCAGTACTTC; j_call: TRBJ2-7; clone_size: few; d_call: -; v_call: TRBV7-9
cdr3_aa: CASSSGQGATEAFF; cdr3_nt: TGTGCCAGCAGCTCCGGACAGGGGGCAACTGAAGCTTTCTTT; j_call: TRBJ1-1; clone_size: few; d_call: TRBD1; v_call: TRBV7-9
cdr3_aa: CASSLQGNTEAFF; cdr3_nt: TGTGCCAGCAGCTTACAGGGGAACACTGAAGCTTTCTTT; j_call: TRBJ1-1; clone_size: -; d_call: -; v_call: TRBV7-3
cdr3_aa: CASSLRDYISTDTQYF; cdr3_nt: TGTGCCAGCAGTCTCCGGGACTACATTAGCACAGATACGCAGTATTTT; j_call: TRBJ2-3; clone_size: -; d_call: TRBD2; v_call: TRBV6-2/TRBV6-3
cdr3_aa: CASRGGTQPQHF; cdr3_nt: TGTGCCAGCAGGGGGGGTACCCAGCCCCAGCATTTT; j_call: TRBJ1-5; clone_size: -; d_call: -; v_call: TRBV27
cdr3_aa: CASGSRLWVNYGYTF; cdr3_nt: TGTGCCAGCGGCTCTCGACTCTGGGTTAACTATGGCTACACCTTC; j_call: TRBJ1-2; clone_size: -; d_call: -; v_call: TRBV6-5
cdr3_aa: CASTSIGYYEQYF; cdr3_nt: TGTGCCAGCACCTCCATCGGGTACTACGAGCAGTACTTC; j_call: TRBJ2-7; clone_size: -; d_call: -; v_call: TRBV5-6
cdr3_aa: CASSLTDQSFYGYTF; cdr3_nt: TGTGCCAGCAGTCTAACAGATCAGAGTTTCTATGGCTACACCTTC; j_call: TRBJ1-2; clone_size: once; d_call: -; v_call: TRBV27
cdr3_aa: CASSRPTGLAVAGELFF; cdr3_nt: TGTGCCAGCAGTCGCCCGACGGGACTAGCGGTGGCCGGGGAGCTGTTTTTT; j_call: TRBJ2-2; clone_size: -; d_call: TRBD2; v_call: TRBV6-6
cdr3_aa: CASSLPGTGGRDEQFF; cdr3_nt: TGTGCCAGCAGCTTACCCGGGACAGGGGGCCGGGATGAGCAGTTCTTC; j_call: TRBJ2-1; clone_size: -; d_call: TRBD1; v_call: TRBV7-9
cdr3_aa: CASSIRSIPGLAGGAYEQYF; cdr3_nt: TGTGCCAGTAGTATTCGGTCAATCCCGGGACTAGCGGGAGGGGCCTACGAGCAGTACTTC; j_call: TRBJ2-7; clone_size: -; d_call: TRBD2; v_call: TRBV19
cdr3_aa: CASSPTADRSTDTQYF; cdr3_nt: TGTGCCAGCAGCCCTACTGCGGACAGATCCACAGATACGCAGTATTTT; j_call: TRBJ2-3; clone_size: -; d_call: -; v_call: TRBV9
cdr3_aa: CSASEGGRDYLYEQYF; cdr3_nt: TGCAGTGCTAGTGAAGGTGGTCGGGATTATCTCTACGAGCAGTACTTC; j_call: TRBJ2-7; clone_size: -; d_call: -; v_call: TRBV20-1
cdr3_aa: CAISGGSDTQYF; cdr3_nt: TGTGCCATCAGCGGAGGGTCAGATACGCAGTATTTT; j_call: TRBJ2-3; clone_size: -; d_call: -; v_call: TRBV10-3
cdr3_aa: CASSITGEETQYF; cdr3_nt: TGTGCCAGTAGTATAACAGGGGAAGAGACCCAGTACTTC; j_call: TRBJ2-5; clone_size: once; d_call: TRBD1; v_call: TRBV19
cdr3_aa: CASSVDGGSREEQYF; cdr3_nt: TGTGCCAGCAGCGTAGACGGGGGTTCTCGGGAGGAGCAGTACTTC; j_call: TRBJ2-7; clone_size: -; d_call: -; v_call: TRBV9
cdr3_aa: CASSATGGAGEKLFF; cdr3_nt: TGTGCCAGCAGCGCTACAGGGGGCGCGGGTGAAAAACTGTTTTTT; j_call: TRBJ1-4; clone_size: -; d_call: TRBD1; v_call: TRBV11-2